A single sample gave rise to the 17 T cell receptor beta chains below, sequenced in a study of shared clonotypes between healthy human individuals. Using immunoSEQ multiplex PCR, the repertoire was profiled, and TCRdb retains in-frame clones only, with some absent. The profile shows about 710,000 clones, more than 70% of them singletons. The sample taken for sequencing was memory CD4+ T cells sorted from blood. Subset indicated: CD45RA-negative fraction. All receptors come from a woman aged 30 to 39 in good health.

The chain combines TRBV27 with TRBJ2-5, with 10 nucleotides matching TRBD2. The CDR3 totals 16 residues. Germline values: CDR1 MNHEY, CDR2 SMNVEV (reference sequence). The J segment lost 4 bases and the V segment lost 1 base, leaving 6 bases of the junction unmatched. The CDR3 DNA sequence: TGTGCCAGCAGTTTATTTCGCCTAGCGGGAGTAGAGACCCAGTACTTC. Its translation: CASSLFRLAGVETQYF.

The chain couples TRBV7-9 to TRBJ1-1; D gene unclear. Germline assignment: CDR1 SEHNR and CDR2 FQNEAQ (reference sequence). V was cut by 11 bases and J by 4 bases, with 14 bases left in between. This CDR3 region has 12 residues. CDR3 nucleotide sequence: TGTGCCTCCTCTCGAGAGGGCACTGAAGCTTTCTTT. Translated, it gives CASSREGTEAFF.

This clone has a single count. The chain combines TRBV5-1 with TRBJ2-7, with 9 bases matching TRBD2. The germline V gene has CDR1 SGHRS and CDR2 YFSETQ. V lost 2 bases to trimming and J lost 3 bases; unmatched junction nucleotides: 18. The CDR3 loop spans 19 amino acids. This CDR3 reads CASSFGSGRRLSRYYEQYF. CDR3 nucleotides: TGCGCCAGCAGCTTCGGCAGCGGGAGGAGGCTAAGTCGCTACTACGAGCAGTACTTC.

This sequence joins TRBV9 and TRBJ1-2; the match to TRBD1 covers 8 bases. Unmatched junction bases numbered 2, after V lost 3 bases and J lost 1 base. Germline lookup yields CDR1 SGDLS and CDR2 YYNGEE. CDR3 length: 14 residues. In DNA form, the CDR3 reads TGTGCCAGCAGCGAAGGACAGGGTAACTATGGCTACACCTTC. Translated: CASSEGQGNYGYTF.

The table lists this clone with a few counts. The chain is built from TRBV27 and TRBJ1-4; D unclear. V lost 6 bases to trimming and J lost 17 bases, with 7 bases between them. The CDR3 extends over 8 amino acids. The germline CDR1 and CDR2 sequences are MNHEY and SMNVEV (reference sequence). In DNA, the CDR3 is TGTGCCAGCAGCTCCAGATTTTTT. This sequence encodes CASSSRFF.

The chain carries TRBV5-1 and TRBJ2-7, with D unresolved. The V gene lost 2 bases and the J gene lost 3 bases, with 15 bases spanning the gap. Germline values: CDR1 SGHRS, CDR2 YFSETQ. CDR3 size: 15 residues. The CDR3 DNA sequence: TGCGCCAGCAGCTTATCCGGGCTAAGCAGCTACGAGCAGTACTTC. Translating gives CASSLSGLSSYEQYF.

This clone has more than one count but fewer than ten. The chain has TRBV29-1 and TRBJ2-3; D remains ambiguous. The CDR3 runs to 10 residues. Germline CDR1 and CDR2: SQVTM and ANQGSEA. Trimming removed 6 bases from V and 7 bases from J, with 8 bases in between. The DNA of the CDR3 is TGCAGCGTCCAGATAAATACGCAGTATTTT. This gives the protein CSVQINTQYF.

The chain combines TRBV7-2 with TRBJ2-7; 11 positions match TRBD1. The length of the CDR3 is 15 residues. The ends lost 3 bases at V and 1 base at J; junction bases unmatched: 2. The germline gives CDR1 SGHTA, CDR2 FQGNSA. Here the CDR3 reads CASSFGTGGSYEQYF. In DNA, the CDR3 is TGTGCCAGCAGCTTCGGGACAGGGGGGTCCTACGAGCAGTACTTC. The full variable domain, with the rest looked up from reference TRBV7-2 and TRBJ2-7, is GAGVSQSPSNKVTEKGKDVELRCDPISGHTALYWYRQSLGQGLEFLIYFQGNSAPDKSGLPSDRFSAERTGGSVSTLTIQRTQQEDSAVYLCASSFGTGGSYEQYFGPGTRLTVT.

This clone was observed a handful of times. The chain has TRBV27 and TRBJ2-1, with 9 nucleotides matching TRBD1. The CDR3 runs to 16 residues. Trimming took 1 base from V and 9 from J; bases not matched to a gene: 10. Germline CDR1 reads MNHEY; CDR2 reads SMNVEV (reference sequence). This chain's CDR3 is CASSLYADRGWVEQFF. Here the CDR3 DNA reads TGTGCCAGCAGTTTATATGCGGACAGGGGTTGGGTTGAGCAGTTCTTC.

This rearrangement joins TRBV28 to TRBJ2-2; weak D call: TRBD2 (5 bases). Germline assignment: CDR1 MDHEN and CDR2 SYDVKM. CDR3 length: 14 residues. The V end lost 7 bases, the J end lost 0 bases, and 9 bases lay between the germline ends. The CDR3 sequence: CASTGGTNTGELFF. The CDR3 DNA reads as TGTGCCAGCACCGGAGGAACGAACACCGGGGAGCTGTTTTTT.

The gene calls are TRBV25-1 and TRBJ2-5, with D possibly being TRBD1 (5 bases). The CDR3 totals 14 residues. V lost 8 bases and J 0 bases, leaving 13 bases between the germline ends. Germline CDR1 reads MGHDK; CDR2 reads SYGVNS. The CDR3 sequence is CASGPMDNQETQYF. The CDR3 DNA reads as TGTGCCAGCGGCCCCATGGACAACCAAGAGACCCAGTACTTC.

The CDR3 sequence: CSVESTENTEAFF. The CDR3, as DNA: TGCAGCGTTGAATCGACGGAGAACACTGAAGCTTTCTTT. The chain recombines TRBV29-1 with TRBJ1-1; no firm D call. CDR3 length: 13 residues. CDR1 is SQVTM, CDR2 ANQGSEA, per germline. V was clipped by 2 bases and J by 1 base, with 8 bases between them.

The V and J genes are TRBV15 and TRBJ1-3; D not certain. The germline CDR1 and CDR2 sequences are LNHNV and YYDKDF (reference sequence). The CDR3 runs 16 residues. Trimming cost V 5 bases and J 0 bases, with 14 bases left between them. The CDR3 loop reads CATSRSAETSGNTIYF. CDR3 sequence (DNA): TGTGCCACCAGCCGGAGCGCGGAAACCTCTGGAAACACCATATATTTT.

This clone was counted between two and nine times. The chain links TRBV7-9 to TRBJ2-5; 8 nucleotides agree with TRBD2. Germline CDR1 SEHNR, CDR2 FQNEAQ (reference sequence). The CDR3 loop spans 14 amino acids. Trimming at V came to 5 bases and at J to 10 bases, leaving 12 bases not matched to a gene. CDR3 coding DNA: TGTGCCAGCAGCCTTACGGGACTAGAGAGCGGCCAGTACTTC. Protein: CASSLTGLESGQYF.

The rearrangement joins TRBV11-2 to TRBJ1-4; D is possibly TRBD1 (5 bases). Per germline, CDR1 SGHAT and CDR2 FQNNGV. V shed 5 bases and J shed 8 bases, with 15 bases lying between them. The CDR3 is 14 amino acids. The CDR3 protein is CASSIRGGGEKLFF. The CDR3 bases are TGTGCCAGCAGCATCCGCGGGGGTGGGGAAAAACTGTTTTTT.

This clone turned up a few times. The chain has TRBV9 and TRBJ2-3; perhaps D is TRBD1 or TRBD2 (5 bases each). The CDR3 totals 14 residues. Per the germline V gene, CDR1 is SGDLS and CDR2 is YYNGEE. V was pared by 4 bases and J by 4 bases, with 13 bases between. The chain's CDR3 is CASSPMGVPDTQYF. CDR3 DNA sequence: TGTGCCAGCAGCCCCATGGGGGTCCCAGATACGCAGTATTTT.

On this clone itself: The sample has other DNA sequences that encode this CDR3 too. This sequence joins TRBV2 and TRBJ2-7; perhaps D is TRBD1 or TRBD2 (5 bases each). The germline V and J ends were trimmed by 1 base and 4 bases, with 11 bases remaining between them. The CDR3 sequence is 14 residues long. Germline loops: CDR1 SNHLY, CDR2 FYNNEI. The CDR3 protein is CASSEGWGSYEQYF. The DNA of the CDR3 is TGTGCCAGCAGTGAAGGGTGGGGGAGTTACGAGCAGTACTTC. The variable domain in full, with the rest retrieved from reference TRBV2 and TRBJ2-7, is EPEVTQTPSHQVTQMGQEVILRCVPISNHLYFYWYRQILGQKVEFLVSFYNNEISEKSEIFDDQFSVERPDGSNFTLKIRSTKLEDSAMYFCASSEGWGSYEQYFGPGTRLTVT.